This TCR beta chain was captured in a study of cytomegalovirus exposure and HLA in healthy donors. The CDR3 extends over 16 amino acids. Germline CDR1 SQVTM, CDR2 ANQGSEA. Unmatched junction bases numbered 14, after V lost 3 bases and J lost 4 bases. Regarding the study as a whole: The study designated around 150 TCR beta chains cytomegalovirus-associated. Reports showed the classifier diagnosing cytomegalovirus status with high specificity and sensitivity.

Profiled with immunoSEQ multiplex PCR; TCRdb holds only in-frame clones, not every one. Among over 250,000 clones listed, approximately 86% were seen once. Comment on this clone: Antigen: not known.

J is TRBJ2-7 and V is TRBV29-1; 8 bases line up with TRBD2. The sequence derives from a young woman in good health and CMV-seronegative. The material sequenced was PBMCs. The CDR3 protein is CSVDNEGRGAHYEQYF. CDR3 DNA sequence: TGCAGCGTTGATAACGAAGGGCGGGGGGCGCATTACGAGCAGTACTTC.